The 30 T cell receptor beta chains presented below share a single source sample, sequenced in a study of vaccination effects on CD4 cells after COVID-19. These receptors lack a known antigen. Repertoires were generated with immunoSEQ multiplex PCR, while TCRdb's copy carries only in-frame clones and drops some. The sample includes roughly 50,000 clones, roughly 80% of them seen just once. Within the ViraFEST assay, antigen-specific CD4+ T cells underwent expansion with viral peptide pools prior to sequencing. Cells that had been cultured for ten to eleven days were the source of isolated CD4+ T cells. Sequencing used CD4+ T cells from PBMCs cultured with HCoV-229E spike peptides, obtained before COVID-19 vaccination. The receptors here all came from a human donor who received a COVID-19 vaccine.

V and J are TRBV7-8 and TRBJ2-7; D is unresolved. Per the germline V gene, CDR1 is SGHVS and CDR2 is FQNEAQ. Trimming took off 2 bases at V and 3 bases at J, with 5 bases between the two ends. This CDR3 comprises 12 residues. CDR3 region: CASSLTVYEQYV. CDR3 coding DNA: TGTGCCAGCAGCTTAACAGTCTACGAGCAGTACGTC.

The V and J genes are TRBV27 and TRBJ1-1; D uncertain. The CDR3 has 15 amino acids. The germline CDR1 and CDR2 sequences are MNHEY and SMNVEV (reference sequence). V was cut by 3 bases and J by 3 bases, with 14 bases left in between. This CDR3 is CASSLAGLPHTEAFF. In DNA form, the CDR3 reads TGTGCCAGCAGTTTGGCTGGTCTCCCCCACACTGAAGCTTTCTTT.

This chain links TRBV11-3 with TRBJ1-1, with TRBD1 identical over 9 bases. Germline CDR1 reads SGHNT; CDR2 reads YENEEA. V shed 5 bases, J shed 6 bases, and the junction held 13 bases outside the gene matches. The CDR3 is made up of 16 amino acids. In DNA form, the CDR3 reads TGTGCCAGCAGCCCAGGGACAGGGCAAGGTCAGGCTGAAGCTTTCTTT. Encoded protein: CASSPGTGQGQAEAFF.

This clone has a handful of counts. CDR3 nucleotides: TGTGCCAGCACCTCGGGGACAGCTGGCAATCAGCCCCAGCATTTT. This translates into CASTSGTAGNQPQHF. The chain couples TRBV2 to TRBJ1-5, with 7 nucleotides matching TRBD1. Germline assignment: CDR1 SNHLY and CDR2 FYNNEI. The length of the CDR3 is 15 residues. Trimming removed 7 bases from V and 2 bases from J; junction bases left unmatched: 8.

This chain links TRBV14 with TRBJ1-2, with a tentative D call TRBD1 (5 bases). The CDR3 is made up of 14 amino acids. The germline V and J ends were trimmed by 3 bases and 8 bases, with 16 bases remaining between them. Per germline, CDR1 SGHDN and CDR2 FVKESK. The CDR3 bases are TGTGCCAGCAGCCACCGGGACCCCCGGAAAGGCTACACCTTC. As protein: CASSHRDPRKGYTF.

This chain links TRBV5-6 with TRBJ2-2; TRBD1 might be the D (7 bases). Germline CDR1 SGHDT, CDR2 YYEEEE. The V end was cut by 4 bases, the J end by 7 bases, with 14 bases between. The CDR3 runs to 14 residues. CDR3 in amino acids: CASSLEGAIGELFF. The CDR3 DNA reads as TGTGCCAGCAGCCTGGAGGGGGCGATCGGGGAGCTGTTTTTT.

V gene TRBV11-2 combines with J gene TRBJ1-1; TRBD1 matches at 7 bases. The CDR3 sequence is 16 residues long. Germline values: CDR1 SGHAT, CDR2 FQNNGV. The V gene end was trimmed by 1 base and the J gene end by 4 bases; junction bases not matched to a gene: 9. Here the CDR3 DNA reads TGTGCCAGCAGCTTAGTCCGGACAGGAGTGGGCACTGAAGCTTTCTTT. Encoded protein: CASSLVRTGVGTEAFF.

This clone has a handful of counts. V usage is TRBV5-4 and J usage is TRBJ2-2, with a possible D match to TRBD1 (5 bases). CDR3 size: 13 residues. Between the trimmed V and J ends, which lost 4 bases and 3 bases, there was a span of 7 bases. CDR1 SGHNT and CDR2 YYREEE come from the germline V gene (reference sequence). The CDR3 loop reads CASSTGYTGELFF. DNA of the CDR3: TGTGCCAGCAGCACAGGATACACCGGGGAGCTGTTTTTT.

The rearrangement links TRBV7-9 to TRBJ1-1; 10 bases line up with TRBD1. This CDR3 comprises 16 residues. Germline lookup yields CDR1 SEHNR and CDR2 FQNEAQ (reference sequence). J gave up 4 bases and V 5 bases, and 10 bases lay outside the gene matches. CDR3 in DNA: TGTGCCAGCAGCCGATATTCCGGGACAGGGGTCACTGAAGCTTTCTTT. Translating gives CASSRYSGTGVTEAFF.

The J gene is TRBJ2-5, the V gene TRBV6-5, with unresolved D. Trimming took 7 bases from V and 4 from J, leaving 10 bases between them. The germline V gene encodes CDR1 MNHEY and CDR2 SVGAGI. The CDR3 loop spans 12 amino acids. The CDR3 DNA sequence: TGTGCCAGCATTCGGGTTCCAGAGACCCAGTACTTC. It specifies CASIRVPETQYF.

This clone has only one observation. The chain employs TRBV12-3 or TRBV12-4 and TRBJ2-3; D is unclear. The V end was cut by 8 bases, the J end by 6 bases, with 9 bases between. This CDR3 region has 11 residues. The CDR3 DNA is TGTGCCAGCGGCATCGGGGATACGCAGTATTTT. Its protein product is CASGIGDTQYF.

The genes are TRBV9 and TRBJ1-3, with D perhaps matching TRBD1 (6 bases). Between the trimmed V and J ends, which lost 3 bases and 0 bases, there was a span of 19 bases. The CDR3 spans 18 residues. CDR1 is SGDLS, CDR2 YYNGEE, per germline. CDR3 in amino acids: CASSADGGASFSGNTIYF. CDR3 coding DNA: TGTGCCAGCAGCGCCGATGGGGGGGCTTCGTTCTCTGGAAACACCATATATTTT.

The J gene is TRBJ1-6, the V gene TRBV12-5; 7 bases agree with TRBD1. The CDR3 length is 19 residues. From germline, CDR1 is LGHNT and CDR2 FRNRAP. Trimming cost V 0 bases and J 6 bases; bases outside gene matches: 14. The CDR3, as DNA: TGTGCTAGTGGTTTGGTTCCGGGACTGGGGGGGACAGTTAATTCACCCCTCCACTTT. This gives the protein CASGLVPGLGGTVNSPLHF.

V gene TRBV6-5 combines with J gene TRBJ2-7, with TRBD1 matching over 7 bases. Germline CDR1 and CDR2: MNHEY and SVGAGI. This CDR3 region has 14 residues. V shed 6 bases, J shed 0 bases, and the junction held 5 bases outside the gene matches. The CDR3 bases are TGTGCCAGCAGGCCACAGGGGAGCTCCTACGAGCAGTACGTC. Translating it yields CASRPQGSSYEQYV.

This rearrangement joins TRBV9 to TRBJ2-7; D tentatively reads TRBD1 or TRBD2 (5 bases each). Trimming shortened V by 3 bases and J by 2 bases, and 18 bases separated the two germline ends. The CDR3 totals 16 residues. Germline CDR1 reads SGDLS; CDR2 reads YYNGEE. CDR3 sequence reads: CASSGRPGRKAYEQYV. The CDR3 region has the DNA TGTGCCAGCAGCGGGAGGCCGGGACGGAAAGCCTACGAGCAGTACGTC.

This clone has just a few counts. J is TRBJ1-1 and V is TRBV5-1; D possibly corresponds to TRBD1 (5 bases). Germline V lookup: CDR1 SGHRS, CDR2 YFSETQ. This CDR3 region has 14 residues. V was clipped by 4 bases and J by 5 bases, with 15 bases between them. CDR3 loop: CASSIGTTVTEAFF. DNA for the CDR3: TGCGCCAGCAGCATCGGGACTACGGTGACTGAAGCTTTCTTT.

The genes are TRBV29-1 and TRBJ1-3; a weak D match, TRBD1 (6 bases). V gave up 0 bases and J gave up 4 bases, with 13 bases separating them. This CDR3 has 15 residues. Looked up from germline, CDR1 is SQVTM and CDR2 is ANQGSEA. The DNA of the CDR3 is TGCAGCGTTGAAGATCGCGGGGGGCTGGGAAACACCATATATTTT. Its protein is CSVEDRGGLGNTIYF. Looking up the rest from reference TRBV29-1 and TRBJ1-3 gives the full variable domain: SAVISQKPSRDICQRGTSLTIQCQVDSQVTMMFWYRQQPGQSLTLIATANQGSEATYESGFVIDKFPISRPNLTFSTLTVSNMSPEDSSIYLCSVEDRGGLGNTIYFGEGSWLTVV.

The genes are TRBV27 and TRBJ1-5, with 7 bases aligning to TRBD1. The germline gives CDR1 MNHEY, CDR2 SMNVEV (reference sequence). V trimming: 6 bases; J trimming: 2 bases; junction bases outside the gene matches: 4. The length of the CDR3 is 14 residues. This chain's CDR3 is CASRTTGGNQPQHF. Written as DNA, the CDR3 is TGTGCCAGCAGAACTACAGGGGGCAATCAGCCCCAGCATTTT.

V is TRBV29-1 and J is TRBJ1-5; D is unresolved. This CDR3 contains 12 residues. Germline V gene lookup returns CDR1 SQVTM and CDR2 ANQGSEA. Between the trimmed V and J ends, which lost 4 bases and 3 bases, there was a span of 7 bases. For the CDR3, the DNA is TGCAGCGTTGCGGTCCCCAATCAGCCCCAGCATTTT. Translation gives CSVAVPNQPQHF.

This chain links TRBV19 with TRBJ2-2, with 8 nucleotides matching TRBD2. The CDR3 is made up of 16 amino acids. Germline assignment: CDR1 LNHDA and CDR2 SQIVND (reference sequence). The V gene end was trimmed by 1 base and the J gene end by 1 base; junction bases not matched to a gene: 2. In DNA form, the CDR3 reads TGTGCCAGTAGTATAGGGGCGGGGGGGAACACCGGGGAGCTGTTTTTT. This codes for CASSIGAGGNTGELFF.

V usage is TRBV28 and J usage is TRBJ1-1; D gene unclear. The germline V and J ends were trimmed by 7 bases and 1 base, with 10 bases remaining between them. Germline values: CDR1 MDHEN, CDR2 SYDVKM. The CDR3 loop spans 13 amino acids. CDR3 protein: CASNRAGNTEAFF. CDR3 bases: TGTGCCAGCAATCGTGCAGGGAACACTGAAGCTTTCTTT.

This clone has only a few counts. The rearrangement links TRBV6-4 to TRBJ1-2, with D possibly matching TRBD1 (6 bases). The V end was cut by 2 bases, the J end by 6 bases, with 13 bases between. The V gene's germline CDR1 is MRHNA and CDR2 SNTAGT. CDR3 size: 14 residues. CDR3 in DNA: TGTGCCAGCAGTGACACAGGGTCGGACAATGGCTACACCTTC. Its protein is CASSDTGSDNGYTF.

The chain links TRBV2 to TRBJ1-2, with 7 positions matching TRBD1. Germline V gene data show CDR1 as SNHLY and CDR2 as FYNNEI. Trimming cost V 10 bases and J 3 bases; bases outside gene matches: 5. CDR3 size: 12 residues. The CDR3 nucleotides are TGTGCCACAGACAGGGCCTACTATGGCTACACCTTC. It encodes CATDRAYYGYTF.

The chain uses TRBV7-9 and TRBJ1-4; 12 positions match TRBD1. The CDR3 sequence is 19 residues long. Germline CDR1 and CDR2: SEHNR and FQNEAQ (reference sequence). V dropped 5 bases and J dropped 5; count of bases not matched to a gene: 15. The CDR3 here is CASSLGPGTGGGWNEKLFF. The CDR3 bases are TGTGCCAGCAGCCTCGGTCCCGGGACAGGGGGCGGCTGGAATGAAAAACTGTTTTTT. Drawing the rest from reference TRBV7-9 and TRBJ1-4, the complete variable domain is DTGVSQNPRHKITKRGQNVTFRCDPISEHNRLYWYRQTLGQGPEFLTYFQNEAQLEKSRLLSDRFSAERPKGSFSTLEIQRTEQGDSAMYLCASSLGPGTGGGWNEKLFFGSGTQLSVL.

The chain employs TRBV18 and TRBJ2-2; either TRBD1 or TRBD2 may supply D (5 bases each). V was clipped by 1 base and J by 4 bases, with 7 bases between them. The germline V gene has CDR1 KGHSH and CDR2 LQKENI. The CDR3 contains 14 residues. CDR3 sequence reads: CASSPQGTTGELFF. The DNA of the CDR3 is TGTGCCAGCTCACCACAGGGGACCACCGGGGAGCTGTTTTTT.

The table lists this clone with a few counts. The chain has TRBV5-6 and TRBJ1-5, with D perhaps matching TRBD1 (6 bases). The CDR3 sequence is 13 residues long. Germline values: CDR1 SGHDT, CDR2 YYEEEE. V was trimmed by 3 bases and J by 5 bases, leaving 9 bases between them. The CDR3, as DNA: TGTGCCAGCAGCTCAGCAGGGGATCAGCCCCAGCATTTT. Its translation is CASSSAGDQPQHF. Full variable domain (remainder filled in from reference TRBV5-6 and TRBJ1-5): DAGVTQSPTHLIKTRGQQVTLRCSPKSGHDTVSWYQQALGQGPQFIFQYYEEEERQRGNFPDRFSGHQFPNYSSELNVNALLLGDSALYLCASSSAGDQPQHFGDGTRLSIL.

J is TRBJ2-3 and V is TRBV24-1; 11 nucleotides match TRBD1. CDR3 length: 16 amino acids. Germline CDR1 and CDR2: KGHDR and SFDVKD. V was clipped by 2 bases and J by 1 base; unmatched bases: 1. CDR3 in amino acids: CATSDWTGGRTDTQYF. The DNA of the CDR3 is TGTGCCACCAGTGATTGGACAGGGGGCCGCACAGATACGCAGTATTTT.

V is TRBV19 and J is TRBJ1-5; 9 bases match TRBD1. V trimming: 8 bases; J trimming: 9 bases; junction bases outside the gene matches: 11. The CDR3 has 14 residues. The germline CDR1 and CDR2 sequences are LNHDA and SQIVND (reference sequence). This CDR3 is CASRDRESFRPQHF. CDR3 sequence (DNA): TGTGCCAGTCGGGACAGGGAGTCTTTTAGGCCCCAGCATTTT.

This chain uses TRBV4-2 with TRBJ1-2; D gene uncertain. With 1 base removed from V and 8 bases from J, the gap between germline ends came to 17 bases. CDR1 is LGHNA, CDR2 YNFKEQ, per germline. The CDR3 loop spans 15 amino acids. CDR3 sequence reads: CASSQGWQLLRGYTF. The CDR3 DNA sequence: TGTGCCAGCAGCCAAGGGTGGCAGCTCCTCCGCGGCTACACCTTC.

The chain carries TRBV6-5 and TRBJ2-1, with TRBD2 identical over 11 bases. This CDR3 is built from 15 residues. The ends lost 6 bases at V and 4 bases at J; junction bases unmatched: 5. Germline V gene lookup returns CDR1 MNHEY and CDR2 SVGAGI. The CDR3 protein is CASRISGGGYNEQFF. For the CDR3, the DNA is TGTGCCAGCAGGATTAGCGGGGGGGGTTACAATGAGCAGTTCTTC.